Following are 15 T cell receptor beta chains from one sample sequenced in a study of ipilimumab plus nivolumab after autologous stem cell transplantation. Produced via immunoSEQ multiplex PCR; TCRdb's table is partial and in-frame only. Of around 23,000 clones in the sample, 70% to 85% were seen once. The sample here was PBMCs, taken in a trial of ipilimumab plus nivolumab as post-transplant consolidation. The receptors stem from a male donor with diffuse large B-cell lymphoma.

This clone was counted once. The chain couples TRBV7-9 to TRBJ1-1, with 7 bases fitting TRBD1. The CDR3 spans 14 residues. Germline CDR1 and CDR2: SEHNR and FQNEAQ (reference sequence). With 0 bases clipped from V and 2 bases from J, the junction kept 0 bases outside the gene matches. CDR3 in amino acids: CASSLAGGNTEAFF. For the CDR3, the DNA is TGTGCCAGCAGCTTAGCAGGGGGCAACACTGAAGCTTTCTTT.

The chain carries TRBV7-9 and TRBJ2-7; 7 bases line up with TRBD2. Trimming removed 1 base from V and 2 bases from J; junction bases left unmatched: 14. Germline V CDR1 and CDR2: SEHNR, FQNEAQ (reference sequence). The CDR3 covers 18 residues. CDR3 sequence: CASSLGQTSGTNPYEQYF. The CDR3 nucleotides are TGTGCCAGCAGCTTAGGACAGACCAGCGGGACCAATCCCTACGAGCAGTACTTC.

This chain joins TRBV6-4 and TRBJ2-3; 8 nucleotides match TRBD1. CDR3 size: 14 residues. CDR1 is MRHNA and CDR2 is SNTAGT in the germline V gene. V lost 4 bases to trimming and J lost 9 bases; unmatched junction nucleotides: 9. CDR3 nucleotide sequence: TGTGCCAGCAGTGCAGGGGGCTCCGGGGCCACGCAGTATTTT. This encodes CASSAGGSGATQYF.

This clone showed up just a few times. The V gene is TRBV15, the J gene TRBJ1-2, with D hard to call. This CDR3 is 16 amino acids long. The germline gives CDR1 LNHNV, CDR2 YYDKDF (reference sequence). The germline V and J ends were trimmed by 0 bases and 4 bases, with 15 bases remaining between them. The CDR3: CATSRDSSTDLYGYTF. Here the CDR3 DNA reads TGTGCCACCAGCAGAGATAGCAGTACGGACCTCTATGGCTACACCTTC.

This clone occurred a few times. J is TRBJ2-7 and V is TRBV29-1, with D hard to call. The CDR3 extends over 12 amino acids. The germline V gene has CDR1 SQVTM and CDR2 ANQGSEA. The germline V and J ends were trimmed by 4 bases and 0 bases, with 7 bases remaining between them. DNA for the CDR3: TGCAGCGTTGCCCCGGACTCCTACGAGCAGTACTTC. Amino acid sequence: CSVAPDSYEQYF.

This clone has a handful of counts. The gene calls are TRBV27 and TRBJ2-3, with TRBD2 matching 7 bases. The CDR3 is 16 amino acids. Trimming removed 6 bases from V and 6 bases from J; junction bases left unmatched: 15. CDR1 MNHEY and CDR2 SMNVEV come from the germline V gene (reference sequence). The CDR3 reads CASRGVGGSVMDTQYF. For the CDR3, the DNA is TGTGCCAGCAGGGGGGTGGGCGGGAGTGTTATGGATACGCAGTATTTT.

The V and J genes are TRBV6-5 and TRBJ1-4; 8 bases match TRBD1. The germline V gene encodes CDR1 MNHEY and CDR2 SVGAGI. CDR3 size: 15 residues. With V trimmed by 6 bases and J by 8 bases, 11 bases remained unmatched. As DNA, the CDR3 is TGTGCCAGCAGCTCTTCGCAGGGGGCGATAGAAAAACTGTTTTTT. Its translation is CASSSSQGAIEKLFF.

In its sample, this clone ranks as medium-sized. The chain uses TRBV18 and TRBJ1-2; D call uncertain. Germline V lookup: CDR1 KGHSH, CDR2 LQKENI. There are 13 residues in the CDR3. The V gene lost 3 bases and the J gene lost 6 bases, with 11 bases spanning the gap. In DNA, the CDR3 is TGTGCCAGCTCACCGCGGCCAACCGATGGCTACACCTTC. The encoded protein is CASSPRPTDGYTF.

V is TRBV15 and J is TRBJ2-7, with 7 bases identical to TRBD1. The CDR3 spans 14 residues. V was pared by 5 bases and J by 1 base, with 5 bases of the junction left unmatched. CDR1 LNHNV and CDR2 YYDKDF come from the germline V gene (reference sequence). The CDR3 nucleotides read TGTGCCACCAGCCGCCGGGACAGATCCTACGAGCAGTACTTC. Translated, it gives CATSRRDRSYEQYF.

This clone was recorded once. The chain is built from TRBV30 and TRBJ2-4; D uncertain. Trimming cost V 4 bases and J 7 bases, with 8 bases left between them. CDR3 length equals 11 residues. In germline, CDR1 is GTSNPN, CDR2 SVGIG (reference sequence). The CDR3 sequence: CAWTKGNIQYF. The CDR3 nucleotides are TGTGCCTGGACTAAAGGGAACATTCAGTACTTC.

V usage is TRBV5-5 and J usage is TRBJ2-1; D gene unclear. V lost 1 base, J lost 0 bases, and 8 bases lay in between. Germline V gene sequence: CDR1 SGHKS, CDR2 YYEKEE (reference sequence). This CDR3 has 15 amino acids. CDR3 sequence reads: CASSLYVDSYNEQFF. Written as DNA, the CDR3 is TGTGCCAGCAGCTTGTATGTCGACTCCTACAATGAGCAGTTCTTC.

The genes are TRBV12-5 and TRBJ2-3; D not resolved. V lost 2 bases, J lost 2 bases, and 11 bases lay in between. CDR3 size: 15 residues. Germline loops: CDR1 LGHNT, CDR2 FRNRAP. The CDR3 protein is CASGLFYSNTDTQYF. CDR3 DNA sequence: TGTGCTAGTGGTTTGTTCTACAGTAACACAGATACGCAGTATTTT.

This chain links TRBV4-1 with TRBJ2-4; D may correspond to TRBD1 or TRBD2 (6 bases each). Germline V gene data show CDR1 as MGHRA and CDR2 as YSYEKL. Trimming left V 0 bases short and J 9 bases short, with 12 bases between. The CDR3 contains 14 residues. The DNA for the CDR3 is TGCGCCAGCAGCCAAGACCTTGAGGGGGGCATTCAGTACTTC. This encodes CASSQDLEGGIQYF.

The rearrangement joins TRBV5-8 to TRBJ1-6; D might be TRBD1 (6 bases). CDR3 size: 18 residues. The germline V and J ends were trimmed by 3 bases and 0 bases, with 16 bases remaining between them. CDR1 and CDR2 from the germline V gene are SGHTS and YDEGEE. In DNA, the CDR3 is TGTGCCAGCAGCTCGTTCCCCGGACAGAGCTCCTATAATTCACCCCTCCACTTT. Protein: CASSSFPGQSSYNSPLHF.

DNA for the CDR3: TGTGCCAGCAGCGACTGGGGTCATAATTCACCCCTCCACTTT. Residues: CASSDWGHNSPLHF. This sequence joins TRBV25-1 and TRBJ1-6; D gene unclear. This CDR3 spans 14 amino acids. Trimming removed 6 bases at V and 5 bases at J, with 11 bases between. Germline CDR1 MGHDK, CDR2 SYGVNS.